The entry below gives a single TCR beta chain sequence along with its context. The CDR3 consists of 18 residues. The junction had 12 bases not matched to a gene; V was cut back by 2 bases and J by 0 bases. Per the germline V gene, CDR1 is SGHTA and CDR2 is FQGNSA. This entry comes from a study of blood T cells in healthy people across ages. Per sample, no less than 6 micrograms of total RNA were extracted. Primed by a sample-barcoded 5' primer and a J-beta primer mix, a second PCR proceeded for 7 to 11 cycles. TCRdb re-derived calls from the 5' RACE reads in MiXCR, one entry per CDR3 protein. The table lists about 570,000 distinct CDR3 sequences, approximately 30% of them singletons.

The TCR sequence derives from a woman in her 70s in good health. Sequenced sample: blood. V and J are TRBV7-2 and TRBJ1-1; 7 nucleotides align to TRBD1. CDR3 sequence reads: CASSLSAYRGSMNTEAFF. The CDR3 bases are TGTGCCAGCAGCTTAAGTGCTTACAGGGGATCCATGAACACTGAAGCTTTCTTT. Full variable domain (rest looked up from reference TRBV7-2 and TRBJ1-1): GAGVSQSPSNKVTEKGKDVELRCDPISGHTALYWYRQSLGQGLEFLIYFQGNSAPDKSGLPSDRFSAERTGGSVSTLTIQRTQQEDSAVYLCASSLSAYRGSMNTEAFFGQGTRLTVV.